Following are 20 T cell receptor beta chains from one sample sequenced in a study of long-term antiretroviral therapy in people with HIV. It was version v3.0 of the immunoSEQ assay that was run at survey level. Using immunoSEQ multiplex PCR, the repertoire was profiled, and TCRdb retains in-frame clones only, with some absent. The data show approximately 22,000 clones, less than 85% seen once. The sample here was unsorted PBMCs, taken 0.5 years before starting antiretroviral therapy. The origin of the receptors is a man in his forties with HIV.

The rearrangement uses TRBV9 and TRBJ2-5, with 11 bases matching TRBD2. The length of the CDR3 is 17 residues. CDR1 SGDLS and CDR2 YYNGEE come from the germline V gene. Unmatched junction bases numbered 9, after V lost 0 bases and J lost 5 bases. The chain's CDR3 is CASSVEGSGGAGETQYF. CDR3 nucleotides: TGTGCCAGCAGCGTAGAGGGTAGCGGGGGGGCAGGTGAGACCCAGTACTTC.

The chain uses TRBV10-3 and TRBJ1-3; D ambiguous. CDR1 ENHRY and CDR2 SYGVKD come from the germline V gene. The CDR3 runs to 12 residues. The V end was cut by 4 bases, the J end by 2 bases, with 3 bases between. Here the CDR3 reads CAISGPGNTIYF. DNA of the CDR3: TGTGCCATCAGTGGACCTGGAAACACCATATATTTT.

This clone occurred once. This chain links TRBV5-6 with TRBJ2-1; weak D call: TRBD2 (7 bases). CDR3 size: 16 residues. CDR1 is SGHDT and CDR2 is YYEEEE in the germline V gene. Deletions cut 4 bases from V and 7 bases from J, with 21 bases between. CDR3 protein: CASSPGEGDGVNEQFF. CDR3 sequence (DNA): TGTGCCAGCAGCCCCGGGGAGGGGGACGGGGTGAATGAGCAGTTCTTC.

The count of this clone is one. CDR3 sequence (DNA): TGTGCCAGCAAGATCCCTAGCGGGGGTACCTACGAGCAGTACTTC. Amino acid sequence: CASKIPSGGTYEQYF. The V and J genes are TRBV28 and TRBJ2-7; 10 bases are a match to TRBD2. Germline assignment: CDR1 MDHEN and CDR2 SYDVKM. The CDR3 runs to 15 residues. V was clipped by 7 bases and J by 2 bases; unmatched bases: 8.

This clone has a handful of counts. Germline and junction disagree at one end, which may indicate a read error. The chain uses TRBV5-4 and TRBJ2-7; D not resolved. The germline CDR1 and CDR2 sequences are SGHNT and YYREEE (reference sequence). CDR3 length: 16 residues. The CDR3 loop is CASSQDWKLGPYEQYF. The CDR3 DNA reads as TGCGCCAGCAGCCAAGATTGGAAATTGGGTCCCTACGAGCAGTACTTC. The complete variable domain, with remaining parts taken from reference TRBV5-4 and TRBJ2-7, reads ETGVTQSPTHLIKTRGQQVTLRCSSQSGHNTVSWYQQALGQGPQFIFQYYREEENGRGNFPPRFSGLQFPNYSSELNVNALELDDSALYLCASSQDWKLGPYEQYFGPGTRLTVT.

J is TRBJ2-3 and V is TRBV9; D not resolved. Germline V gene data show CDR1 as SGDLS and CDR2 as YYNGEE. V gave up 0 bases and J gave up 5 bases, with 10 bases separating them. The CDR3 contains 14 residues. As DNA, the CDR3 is TGTGCCAGCAGCGTAGCTGGGGTTTTAGATACGCAGTATTTT. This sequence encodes CASSVAGVLDTQYF.

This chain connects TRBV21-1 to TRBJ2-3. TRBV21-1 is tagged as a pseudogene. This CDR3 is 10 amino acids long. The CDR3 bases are TGTGCCAGCAGCGCTCCAACGCAGTATTTT. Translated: CASSAPTQYF.

The CDR3: CASSRGQQDTEAFF. CDR3 nucleotide sequence: TGCGCCAGCAGCCGAGGGCAACAGGACACTGAAGCTTTCTTT. The chain links TRBV4-3 to TRBJ1-1, with D possibly TRBD1 on 5 matching bases. Trimming cost V 4 bases and J 3 bases, with 12 bases left between them. This CDR3 region has 14 residues. The germline CDR1 and CDR2 sequences are LGHNA and YSLEER.

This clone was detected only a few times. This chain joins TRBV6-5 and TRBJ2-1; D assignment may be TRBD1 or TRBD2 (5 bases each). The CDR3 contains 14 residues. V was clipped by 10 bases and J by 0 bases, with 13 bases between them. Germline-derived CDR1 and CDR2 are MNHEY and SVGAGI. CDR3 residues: CATSPGSSYNEQFF. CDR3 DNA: TGTGCCACCTCTCCAGGGAGCTCCTACAATGAGCAGTTCTTC.

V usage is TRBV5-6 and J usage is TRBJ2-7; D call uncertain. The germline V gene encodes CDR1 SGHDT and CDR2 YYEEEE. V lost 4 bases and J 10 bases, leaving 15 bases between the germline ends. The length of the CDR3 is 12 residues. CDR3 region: CASSAAAQTQYF. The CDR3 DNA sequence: TGTGCCAGCAGCGCCGCCGCCCAGACACAGTACTTC.

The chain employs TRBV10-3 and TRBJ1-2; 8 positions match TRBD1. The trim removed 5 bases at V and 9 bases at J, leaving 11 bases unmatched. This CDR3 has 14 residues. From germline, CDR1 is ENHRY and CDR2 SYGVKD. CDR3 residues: CAISLRDRKGSYTF. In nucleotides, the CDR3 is TGTGCCATCAGTCTCCGGGACAGGAAAGGGAGCTACACCTTC.

The DNA for the CDR3 is TGTGCCAGCAGTCTCCCCAGGACAGGGGTGAAGATGAACACTGAAGCTTTCTTT. It specifies CASSLPRTGVKMNTEAFF. The chain is built from TRBV28 and TRBJ1-1; 9 bases are a match to TRBD1. CDR1 and CDR2 (germline): MDHEN, SYDVKM. Trimming at V came to 5 bases and at J to 0 bases, leaving 13 bases not matched to a gene. This CDR3 is 18 amino acids long.

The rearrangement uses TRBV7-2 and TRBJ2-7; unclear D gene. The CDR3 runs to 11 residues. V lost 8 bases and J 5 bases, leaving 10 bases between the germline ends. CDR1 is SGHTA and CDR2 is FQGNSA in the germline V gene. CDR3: CASGFRDEQYF. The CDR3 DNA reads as TGTGCCAGCGGGTTTAGGGACGAGCAGTACTTC.

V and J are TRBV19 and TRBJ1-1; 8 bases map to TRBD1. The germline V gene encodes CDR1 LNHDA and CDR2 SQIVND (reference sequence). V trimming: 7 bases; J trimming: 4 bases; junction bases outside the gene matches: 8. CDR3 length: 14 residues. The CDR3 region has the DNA TGTGCCAGTAAAGCGGACAGGGTAGGCACTGAAGCTTTCTTT. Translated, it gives CASKADRVGTEAFF.

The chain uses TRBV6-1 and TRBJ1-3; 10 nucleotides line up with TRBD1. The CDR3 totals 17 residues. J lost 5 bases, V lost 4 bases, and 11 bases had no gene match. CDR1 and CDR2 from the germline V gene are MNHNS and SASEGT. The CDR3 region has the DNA TGTGCCAGCAGTGTCCGACAGGGGGCTAATGTAAGAAACACCATATATTTT. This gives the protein CASSVRQGANVRNTIYF.

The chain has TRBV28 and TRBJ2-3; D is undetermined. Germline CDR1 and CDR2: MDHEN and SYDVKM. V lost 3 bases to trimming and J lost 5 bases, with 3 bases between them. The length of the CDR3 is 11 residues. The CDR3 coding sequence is TGTGCCAGCAGTTTTGGAGATACGCAGTATTTT. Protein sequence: CASSFGDTQYF.

The CDR3 region is CASSLSGDRNQPQHF. The CDR3 region has the DNA TGTGCCAGCAGCTTGTCAGGGGACCGCAATCAGCCCCAGCATTTT. This sequence joins TRBV5-4 and TRBJ1-5; perhaps TRBD1 as D (6 bases). V was pared by 1 base and J by 2 bases, with 10 bases between. CDR3 size: 15 residues. Germline values: CDR1 SGHNT, CDR2 YYREEE (reference sequence).

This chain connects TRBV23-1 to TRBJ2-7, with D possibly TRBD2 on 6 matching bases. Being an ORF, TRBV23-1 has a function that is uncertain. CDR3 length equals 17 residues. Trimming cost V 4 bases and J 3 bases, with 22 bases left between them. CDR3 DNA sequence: TGCGCCAGCAGTCCAGCCGGGACTCTACCAATTTTCTACGAGCAGTACTTC. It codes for CASSPAGTLPIFYEQYF.

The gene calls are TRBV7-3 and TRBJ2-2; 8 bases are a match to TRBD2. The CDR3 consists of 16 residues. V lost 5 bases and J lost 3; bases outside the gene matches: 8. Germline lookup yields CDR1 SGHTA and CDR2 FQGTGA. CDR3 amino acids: CASSPSQRGYTGELFF. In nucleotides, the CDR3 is TGTGCCAGCAGCCCATCCCAGCGGGGGTACACCGGGGAGCTGTTTTTT.

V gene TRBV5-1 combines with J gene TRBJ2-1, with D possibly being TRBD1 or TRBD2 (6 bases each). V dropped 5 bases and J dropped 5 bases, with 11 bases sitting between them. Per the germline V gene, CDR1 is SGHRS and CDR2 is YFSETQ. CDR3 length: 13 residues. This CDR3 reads CASSWGANNEQFF. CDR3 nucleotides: TGCGCCAGCAGTTGGGGGGCAAACAATGAGCAGTTCTTC.